This T cell receptor (beta chain) was sequenced for a study of blood T cell repertoires in COVID-19. Overall study: In each case, the material was cDNA or gDNA derived from T cells, B-cell-depleted T cells, or PBMCs.

The CDR3 has 15 amino acids. CDR1 and CDR2 from the germline V gene are SGHTA and FQGNSA. V was trimmed by 2 bases and J by 4 bases, leaving 14 bases between them. How the authors handled the data: It was from reference gene primer amplification that nucleated cell counts were estimated. The repertoire was sequenced with immunoSEQ multiplex PCR; TCRdb's copy has only in-frame clones and lacks some. Clonal size and the V and J genes are those of that table, whereas D and trimming came from the DNA. The repertoire holds some 120,000 clones, about four fifths seen once, with 12% in the top ten. This clonotype originated in a woman between 55 and 75 years old with acute or convalescent COVID-19. V and J are TRBV7-2 and TRBJ1-2; no reliable D call. The sequenced sample consisted of peripheral blood. The CDR3 protein is CASSLFHDSPYGYTF. In DNA form, the CDR3 reads TGTGCCAGCAGCTTATTTCATGACTCCCCCTATGGCTACACCTTC.